This T cell receptor (beta chain) was recovered during a study of CD4+ T cells in melanoma. The CDR3 runs 13 residues. Germline CDR1 SNHLY, CDR2 FYNNEI. Trimming took 9 bases from V and 5 from J, leaving 16 bases between them. For this clone: Its matching antigen is unknown.

Study-wide findings and caveats: CD8+ T cell, macrophage and B cell function reportedly correlated with neoantigen-specific CD4+ T cells. In melanoma, neoantigen-specific CD4+ T cells reportedly differed in differentiation state.

Sequencing used immunoSEQ multiplex PCR; TCRdb keeps in-frame clones, though not all of them. This table has over 100,000 clones, around 93% appearing once. The clonotype comes from a human donor with melanoma. The rearrangement uses TRBV2 and TRBJ2-5, with TRBD2 as a possible D gene (5 bases). The material sequenced was peripheral blood. CDR3 sequence reads: CARSRARGETQYF. For the CDR3, the DNA is TGTGCCAGGAGTAGGGCCCGAGGGGAGACCCAGTACTTC. The variable domain in full, with the rest retrieved from reference TRBV2 and TRBJ2-5, is EPEVTQTPSHQVTQMGQEVILRCVPISNHLYFYWYRQILGQKVEFLVSFYNNEISEKSEIFDDQFSVERPDGSNFTLKIRSTKLEDSAMYFCARSRARGETQYFGPGTRLLVL.